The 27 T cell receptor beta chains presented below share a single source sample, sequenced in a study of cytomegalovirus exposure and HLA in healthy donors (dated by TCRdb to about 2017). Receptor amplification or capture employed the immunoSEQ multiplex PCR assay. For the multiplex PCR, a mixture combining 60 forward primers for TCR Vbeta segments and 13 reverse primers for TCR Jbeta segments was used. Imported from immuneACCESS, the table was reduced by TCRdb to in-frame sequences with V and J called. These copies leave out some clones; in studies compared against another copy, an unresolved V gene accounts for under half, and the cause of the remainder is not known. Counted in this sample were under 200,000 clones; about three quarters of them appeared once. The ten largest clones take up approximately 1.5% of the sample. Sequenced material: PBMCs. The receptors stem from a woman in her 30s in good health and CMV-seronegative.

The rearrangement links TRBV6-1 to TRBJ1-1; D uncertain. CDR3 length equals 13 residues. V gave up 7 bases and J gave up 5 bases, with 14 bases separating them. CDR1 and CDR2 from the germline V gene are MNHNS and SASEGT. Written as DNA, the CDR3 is TGTGCCAGCACCAAACCCACGGGGACTGAAGCTTTCTTT. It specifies CASTKPTGTEAFF.

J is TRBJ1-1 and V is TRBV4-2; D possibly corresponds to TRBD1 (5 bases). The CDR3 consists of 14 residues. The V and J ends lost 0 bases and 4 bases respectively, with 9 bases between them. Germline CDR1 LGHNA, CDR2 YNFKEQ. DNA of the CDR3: TGTGCCAGCAGCCAAGAGGGGGGTAGCACTGAAGCTTTCTTT. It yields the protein CASSQEGGSTEAFF.

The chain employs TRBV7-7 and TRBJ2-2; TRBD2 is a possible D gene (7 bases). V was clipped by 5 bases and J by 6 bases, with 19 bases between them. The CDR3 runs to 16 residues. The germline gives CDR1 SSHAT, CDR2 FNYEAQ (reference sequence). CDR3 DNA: TGTGCCAGCAGCCAAGCTGGGGGGGCGAGCTCCGGGGAGCTGTTTTTT. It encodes CASSQAGGASSGELFF. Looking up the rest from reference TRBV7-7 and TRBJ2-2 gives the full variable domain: GAGVSQSPRYKVTKRGQDVTLRCDPISSHATLYWYQQALGQGPEFLTYFNYEAQPDKSGLPSDRFSAERPEGSISTLTIQRTEQRDSAMYRCASSQAGGASSGELFFGEGSRLTVL.

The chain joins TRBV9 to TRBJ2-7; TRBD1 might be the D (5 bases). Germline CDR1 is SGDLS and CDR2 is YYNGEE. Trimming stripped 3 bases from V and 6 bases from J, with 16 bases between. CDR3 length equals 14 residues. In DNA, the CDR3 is TGTGCCAGCAGCGCGAGGAGCTGGGGCGCCGAGCAGTACTTC. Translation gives CASSARSWGAEQYF. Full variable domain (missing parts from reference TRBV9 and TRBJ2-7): DSGVTQTPKHLITATGQRVTLRCSPRSGDLSVYWYQQSLDQGLQFLIQYYNGEERAKGNILERFSAQQFPDLHSELNLSSLELGDSALYFCASSARSWGAEQYFGPGTRLTVT.

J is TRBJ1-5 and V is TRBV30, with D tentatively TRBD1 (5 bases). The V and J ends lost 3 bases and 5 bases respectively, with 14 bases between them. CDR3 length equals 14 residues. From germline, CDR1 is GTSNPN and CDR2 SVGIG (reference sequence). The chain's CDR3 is CAWRGPGRDQPQHF. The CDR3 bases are TGTGCCTGGAGGGGCCCAGGGCGAGATCAGCCCCAGCATTTT.

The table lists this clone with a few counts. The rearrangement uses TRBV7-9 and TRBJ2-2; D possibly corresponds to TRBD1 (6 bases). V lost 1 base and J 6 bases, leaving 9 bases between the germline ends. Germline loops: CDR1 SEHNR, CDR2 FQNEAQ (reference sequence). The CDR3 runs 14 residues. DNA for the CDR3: TGTGCCAGCAGCTTAGAATACAGGGCCGGGGAGCTGTTTTTT. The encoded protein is CASSLEYRAGELFF.

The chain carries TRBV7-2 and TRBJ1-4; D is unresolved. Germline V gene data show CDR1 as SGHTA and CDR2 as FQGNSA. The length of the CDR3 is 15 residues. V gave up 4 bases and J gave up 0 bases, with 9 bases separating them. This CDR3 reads CASSSAAATNEKLFF. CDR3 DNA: TGTGCCAGCAGCTCGGCGGCTGCAACTAATGAAAAACTGTTTTTT.

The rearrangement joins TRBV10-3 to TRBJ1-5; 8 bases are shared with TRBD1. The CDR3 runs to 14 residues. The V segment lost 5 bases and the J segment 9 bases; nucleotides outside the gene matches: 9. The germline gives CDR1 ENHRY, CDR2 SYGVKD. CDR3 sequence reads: CAISSGTGEGPQHF. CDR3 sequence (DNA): TGTGCCATCAGTTCCGGGACAGGCGAGGGGCCCCAGCATTTT.

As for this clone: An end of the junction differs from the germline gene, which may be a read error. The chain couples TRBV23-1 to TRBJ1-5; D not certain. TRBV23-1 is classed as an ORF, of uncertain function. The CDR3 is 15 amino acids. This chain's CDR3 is CAGSQSWEHNQPQHF. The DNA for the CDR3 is TGCGCCGGCAGTCAATCGTGGGAGCATAATCAGCCCCAGCATTTT.

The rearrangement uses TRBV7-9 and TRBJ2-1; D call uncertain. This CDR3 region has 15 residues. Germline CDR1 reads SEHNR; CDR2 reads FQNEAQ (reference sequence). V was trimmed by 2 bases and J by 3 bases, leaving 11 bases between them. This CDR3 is CASSLTAAFYNEQFF. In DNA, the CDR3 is TGTGCCAGCAGCTTAACGGCGGCCTTCTACAATGAGCAGTTCTTC.

This CDR3 is CASMGGSYEQYF. The CDR3, as DNA: TGTGCCAGCATGGGGGGCTCCTACGAGCAGTACTTC. The rearrangement joins TRBV6-1 to TRBJ2-7, with D maybe TRBD2 (6 bases). The germline V and J ends were trimmed by 7 bases and 0 bases, with 7 bases remaining between them. Per germline, CDR1 MNHNS and CDR2 SASEGT. The CDR3 covers 12 residues.

This chain's CDR3 is CASSRGALNTEAFF. The CDR3 nucleotides are TGTGCCAGCAGTCGCGGGGCACTGAACACTGAAGCTTTCTTT. The chain combines TRBV7-9 with TRBJ1-1; a possible D gene is TRBD1 (5 bases). Germline V gene sequence: CDR1 SEHNR, CDR2 FQNEAQ (reference sequence). The CDR3 totals 14 residues. The V gene lost 6 bases and the J gene lost 0 bases, with 11 bases spanning the gap.

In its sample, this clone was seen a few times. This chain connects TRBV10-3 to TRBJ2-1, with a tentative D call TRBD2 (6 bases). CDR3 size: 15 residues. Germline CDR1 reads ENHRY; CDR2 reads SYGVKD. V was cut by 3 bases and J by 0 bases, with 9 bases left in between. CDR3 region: CAISDSGVSYNEQFF. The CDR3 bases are TGTGCCATCAGTGATAGCGGTGTCTCCTACAATGAGCAGTTCTTC.

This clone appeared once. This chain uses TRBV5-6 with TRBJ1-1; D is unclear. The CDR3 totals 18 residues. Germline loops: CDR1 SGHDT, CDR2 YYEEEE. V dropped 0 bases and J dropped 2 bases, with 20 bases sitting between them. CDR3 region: CASSLDSWARVVNTEAFF. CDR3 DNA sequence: TGTGCCAGCAGCTTGGATTCGTGGGCGCGGGTAGTTAACACTGAAGCTTTCTTT.

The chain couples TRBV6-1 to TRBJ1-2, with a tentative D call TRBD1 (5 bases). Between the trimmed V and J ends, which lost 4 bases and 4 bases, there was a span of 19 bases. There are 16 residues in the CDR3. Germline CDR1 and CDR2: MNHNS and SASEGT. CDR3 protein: CASSGGRRFLSYGYTF. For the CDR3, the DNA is TGTGCCAGCAGTGGGGGCAGGCGATTTTTAAGCTATGGCTACACCTTC.

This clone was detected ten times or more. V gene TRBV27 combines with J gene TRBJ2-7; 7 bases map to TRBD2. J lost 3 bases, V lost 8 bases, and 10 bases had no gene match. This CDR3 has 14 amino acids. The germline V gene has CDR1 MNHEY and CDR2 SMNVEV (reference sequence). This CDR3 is CASLPSAGVYEQYF. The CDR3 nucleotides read TGTGCCAGCCTCCCTTCGGCGGGGGTCTACGAGCAGTACTTC.

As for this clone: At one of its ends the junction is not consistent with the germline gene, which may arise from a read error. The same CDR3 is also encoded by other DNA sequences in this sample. The CDR3: CASSKGTGITVGNGEKLFF. CDR3 DNA sequence: TGCGCCAGCAGCAAAGGAACCGGGATCACAGTTGGGAATGGAGAAAAACTGTTTTTT. The V gene is TRBV7-2, the J gene TRBJ1-4; D gene unclear. Per germline, CDR1 SGHTA and CDR2 FQGNSA. CDR3 length: 19 amino acids. The whole variable domain, filled in from reference TRBV7-2 and TRBJ1-4, reads GAGVSQSPSNKVTEKGKDVELRCDPISGHTALYWYRQSLGQGLEFLIYFQGNSAPDKSGLPSDRFSAERTGGSVSTLTIQRTQQEDSAVYLCASSKGTGITVGNGEKLFFGSGTQLSVL.

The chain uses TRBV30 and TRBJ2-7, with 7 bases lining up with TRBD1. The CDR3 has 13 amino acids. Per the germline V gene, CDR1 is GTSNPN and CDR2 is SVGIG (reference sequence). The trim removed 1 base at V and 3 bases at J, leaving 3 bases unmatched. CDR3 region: CAWSGAGGYEQYF. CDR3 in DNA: TGTGCCTGGAGTGGGGCAGGGGGCTACGAGCAGTACTTC.

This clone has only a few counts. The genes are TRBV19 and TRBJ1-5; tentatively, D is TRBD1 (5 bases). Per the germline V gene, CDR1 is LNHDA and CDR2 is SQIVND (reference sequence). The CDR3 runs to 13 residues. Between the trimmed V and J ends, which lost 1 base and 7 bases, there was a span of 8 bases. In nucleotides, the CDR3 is TGTGCCAGTAGTATAGTCGGGGGACAGCCCCAGCATTTT. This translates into CASSIVGGQPQHF.

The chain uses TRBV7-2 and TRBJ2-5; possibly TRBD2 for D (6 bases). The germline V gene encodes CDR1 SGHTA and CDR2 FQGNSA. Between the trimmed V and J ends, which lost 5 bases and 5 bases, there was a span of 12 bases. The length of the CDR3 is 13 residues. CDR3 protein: CASSPTGVETQYF. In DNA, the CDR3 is TGTGCCAGCAGCCCTACGGGGGTTGAGACCCAGTACTTC. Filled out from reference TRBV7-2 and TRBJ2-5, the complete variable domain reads GAGVSQSPSNKVTEKGKDVELRCDPISGHTALYWYRQSLGQGLEFLIYFQGNSAPDKSGLPSDRFSAERTGGSVSTLTIQRTQQEDSAVYLCASSPTGVETQYFGPGTRLLVL.

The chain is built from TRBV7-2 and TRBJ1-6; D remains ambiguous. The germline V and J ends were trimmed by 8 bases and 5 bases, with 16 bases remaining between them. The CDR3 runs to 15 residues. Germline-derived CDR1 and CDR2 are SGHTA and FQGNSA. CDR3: CASGPVEAHNSPLHF. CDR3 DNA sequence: TGTGCCAGCGGTCCGGTTGAGGCCCATAATTCACCCCTCCACTTT.

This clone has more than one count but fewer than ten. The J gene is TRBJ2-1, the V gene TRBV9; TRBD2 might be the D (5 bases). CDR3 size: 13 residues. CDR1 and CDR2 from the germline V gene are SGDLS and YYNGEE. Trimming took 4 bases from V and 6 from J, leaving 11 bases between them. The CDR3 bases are TGTGCCAGCAGCCCGACTACGGGCAATGAGCAGTTCTTC. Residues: CASSPTTGNEQFF.

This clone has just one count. CDR3 region: CASQVLGNTEAFF. The CDR3 DNA follows: TGCGCCAGCCAGGTTTTAGGGAACACTGAAGCTTTCTTT. The chain uses TRBV5-1 and TRBJ1-1; the D is unclear. The germline V gene has CDR1 SGHRS and CDR2 YFSETQ. CDR3 size: 13 residues. V gave up 7 bases and J gave up 1 base, with 11 bases separating them.

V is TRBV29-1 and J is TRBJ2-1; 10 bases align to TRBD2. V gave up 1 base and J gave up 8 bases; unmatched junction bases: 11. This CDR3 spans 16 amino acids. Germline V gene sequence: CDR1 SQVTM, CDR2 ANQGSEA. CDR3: CSVEGLAGTKYDEQFF. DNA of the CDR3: TGCAGCGTTGAAGGACTAGCGGGCACCAAATACGATGAGCAGTTCTTC.

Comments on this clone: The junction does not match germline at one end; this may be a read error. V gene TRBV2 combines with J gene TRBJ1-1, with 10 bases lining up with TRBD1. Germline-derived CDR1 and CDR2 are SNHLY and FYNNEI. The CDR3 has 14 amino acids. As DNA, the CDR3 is TGTGCCGGCAGTGAACGACAGGGGGCAACTGAAGCTTTCTTT. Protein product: CAGSERQGATEAFF.

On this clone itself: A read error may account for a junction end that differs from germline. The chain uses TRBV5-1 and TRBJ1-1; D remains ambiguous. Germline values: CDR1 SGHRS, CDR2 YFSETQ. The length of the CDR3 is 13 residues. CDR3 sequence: CASSLDQNTEAFF. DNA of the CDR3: TGCGCCAGCAGTTTGGATCAGAACACTGAAGCTTTCTTT. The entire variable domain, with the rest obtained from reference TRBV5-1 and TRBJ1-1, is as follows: KAGVTQTPRYLIKTRGQQVTLSCSPISGHRSVSWYQQTPGQGLQFLFEYFSETQRNKGNFPGRFSGRQFSNSRSEMNVSTLELGDSALYLCASSLDQNTEAFFGQGTRLTVV.

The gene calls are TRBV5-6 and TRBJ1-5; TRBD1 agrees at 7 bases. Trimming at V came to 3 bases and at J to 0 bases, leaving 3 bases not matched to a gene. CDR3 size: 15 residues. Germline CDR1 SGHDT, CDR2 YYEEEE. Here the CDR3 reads CASSSGTVSNQPQHF. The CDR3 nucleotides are TGTGCCAGCAGCTCCGGGACAGTTAGCAATCAGCCCCAGCATTTT. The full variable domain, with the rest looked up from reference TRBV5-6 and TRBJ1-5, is DAGVTQSPTHLIKTRGQQVTLRCSPKSGHDTVSWYQQALGQGPQFIFQYYEEEERQRGNFPDRFSGHQFPNYSSELNVNALLLGDSALYLCASSSGTVSNQPQHFGDGTRLSIL.